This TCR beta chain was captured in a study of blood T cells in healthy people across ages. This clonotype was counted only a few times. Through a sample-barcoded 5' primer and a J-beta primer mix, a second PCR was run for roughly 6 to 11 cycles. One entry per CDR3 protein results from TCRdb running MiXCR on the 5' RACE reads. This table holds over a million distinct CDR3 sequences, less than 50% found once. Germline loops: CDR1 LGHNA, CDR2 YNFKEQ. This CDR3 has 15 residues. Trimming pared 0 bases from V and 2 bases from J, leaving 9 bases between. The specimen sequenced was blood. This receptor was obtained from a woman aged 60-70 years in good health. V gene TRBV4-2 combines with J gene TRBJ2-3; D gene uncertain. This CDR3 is CASSQDWEDTDTQYF. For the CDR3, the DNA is TGTGCCAGCAGCCAAGATTGGGAAGACACAGATACGCAGTATTTT.